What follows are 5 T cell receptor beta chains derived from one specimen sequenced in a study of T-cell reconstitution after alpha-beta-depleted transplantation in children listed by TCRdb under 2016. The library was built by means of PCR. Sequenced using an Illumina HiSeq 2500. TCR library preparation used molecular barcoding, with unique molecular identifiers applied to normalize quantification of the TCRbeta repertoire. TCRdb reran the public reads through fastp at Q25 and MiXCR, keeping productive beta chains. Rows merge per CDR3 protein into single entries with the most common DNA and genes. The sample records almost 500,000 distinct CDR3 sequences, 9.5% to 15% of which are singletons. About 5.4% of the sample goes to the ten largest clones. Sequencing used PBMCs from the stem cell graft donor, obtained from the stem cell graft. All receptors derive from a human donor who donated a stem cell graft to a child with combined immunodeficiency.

The CDR3: CASSLRTDWRHEQFF. The DNA of the CDR3 is TGTGCCAGCAGCTTGAGGACGGACTGGCGACATGAGCAGTTCTTC. The gene calls are TRBV5-5 and TRBJ2-1, with a weak D call TRBD2 (5 bases). CDR3 size: 15 residues. With 1 base removed from V and 8 bases from J, the gap between germline ends came to 16 bases. CDR1 and CDR2 from the germline V gene are SGHKS and YYEKEE (reference sequence).

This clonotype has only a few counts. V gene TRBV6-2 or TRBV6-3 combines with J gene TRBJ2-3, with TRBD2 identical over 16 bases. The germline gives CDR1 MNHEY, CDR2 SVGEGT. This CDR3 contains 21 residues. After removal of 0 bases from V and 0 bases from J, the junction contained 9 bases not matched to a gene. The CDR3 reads CASSYSVPGLAGGPSTDTQYF. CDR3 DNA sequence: TGTGCCAGCAGTTACTCCGTCCCGGGACTAGCGGGGGGGCCCAGCACAGATACGCAGTATTTT.

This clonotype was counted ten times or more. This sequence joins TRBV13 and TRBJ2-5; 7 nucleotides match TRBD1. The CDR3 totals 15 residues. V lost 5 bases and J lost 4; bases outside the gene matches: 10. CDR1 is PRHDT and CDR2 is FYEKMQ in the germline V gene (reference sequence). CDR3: CASSRTDRAGETQYF. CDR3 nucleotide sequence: TGTGCCAGCAGCCGGACAGACAGGGCTGGAGAGACCCAGTACTTC.

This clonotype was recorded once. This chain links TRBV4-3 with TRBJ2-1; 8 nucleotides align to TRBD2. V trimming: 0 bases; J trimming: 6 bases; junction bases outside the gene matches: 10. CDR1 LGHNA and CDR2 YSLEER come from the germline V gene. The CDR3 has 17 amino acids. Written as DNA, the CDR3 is TGCGCCAGCAGCCAAGATCTGTTGAGCGGGAGAGTCAATGAGCAGTTCTTC. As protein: CASSQDLLSGRVNEQFF.

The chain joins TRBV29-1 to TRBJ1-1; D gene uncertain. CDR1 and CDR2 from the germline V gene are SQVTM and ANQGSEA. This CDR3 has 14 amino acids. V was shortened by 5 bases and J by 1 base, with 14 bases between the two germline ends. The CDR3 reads CSVQTGRENTEAFF. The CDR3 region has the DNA TGCAGCGTTCAAACGGGGAGGGAGAACACTGAAGCTTTCTTT.